The 27 T cell receptor beta chains below all came from one sample that was sequenced in a study of shared clonotypes between healthy human individuals. The method was immunoSEQ multiplex PCR; TCRdb's version includes in-frame clones alone and lacks a portion of them. In the table there are approximately 2,000,000 clones, roughly 90% of which are singletons. The sequenced sample consisted of naive CD4+ T cells from PBMCs. Noted subset: CD45RA+ positively selected. These receptors were taken from a man aged 18 to 29 in good health. Some clones in this sample may be carry-over from other donors' samples.

This chain joins TRBV28 and TRBJ1-2; possible D gene TRBD1, 6 bases. Germline CDR1 MDHEN, CDR2 SYDVKM. V shed 6 bases and J shed 2 bases, with 22 bases lying between them. The length of the CDR3 is 17 residues. As DNA, the CDR3 is TGTGCCAGCAGCCCTCGGTCGGGACGGGGGCCAAACTATGGCTACACCTTC. This codes for CASSPRSGRGPNYGYTF.

The gene calls are TRBV25-1 and TRBJ2-5; 10 nucleotides align to TRBD2. Losses at the gene ends were 7 bases for V and 1 base for J; bases not matched to a gene: 3. The CDR3 length is 14 residues. Germline CDR1 and CDR2: MGHDK and SYGVNS. The CDR3 is CASTVAGGQETQYF. In DNA, the CDR3 is TGTGCCAGCACCGTAGCGGGGGGCCAAGAGACCCAGTACTTC.

V gene TRBV28 combines with J gene TRBJ2-5, with TRBD1 matching 11 bases. The germline V gene encodes CDR1 MDHEN and CDR2 SYDVKM. The J segment lost 3 bases and the V segment lost 4 bases, leaving 4 bases of the junction unmatched. This CDR3 comprises 15 residues. CDR3 loop: CASSYRTGGEETQYF. In DNA, the CDR3 is TGTGCCAGCAGTTACAGGACAGGGGGCGAAGAGACCCAGTACTTC.

This clone was observed a single time. V gene TRBV7-9 combines with J gene TRBJ2-7; D is perhaps TRBD1 (6 bases). This CDR3 comprises 12 residues. The ends were cut back, 6 bases at V and 6 bases at J, with 12 bases in the middle. The germline V gene has CDR1 SEHNR and CDR2 FQNEAQ (reference sequence). The chain's CDR3 is CASSLQGTEQYF. The CDR3 DNA is TGTGCCAGCAGTCTCCAGGGGACCGAGCAGTACTTC.

This clone was seen a few times. This sample includes further DNA sequences coding for the same CDR3. V gene TRBV20-1 combines with J gene TRBJ1-2; D is unclear. The CDR3 has 11 residues. V was cut by 3 bases and J by 8 bases, with 10 bases left in between. The V gene's germline CDR1 is DFQATT and CDR2 SNEGSKA (reference sequence). CDR3 sequence reads: CSASTAYGYTF. CDR3 in DNA: TGCAGTGCTAGTACGGCCTACGGCTACACCTTC.

The chain couples TRBV19 to TRBJ2-6, with D perhaps TRBD1 (6 bases). V lost 7 bases, J lost 0 bases, and 13 bases lay in between. Germline CDR1 is LNHDA and CDR2 is SQIVND (reference sequence). The CDR3 has 16 residues. CDR3 sequence: CASIMGHRSGANVLTF. The CDR3 region has the DNA TGTGCCAGTATTATGGGACACCGCTCTGGGGCCAACGTCCTGACTTTC.

V gene TRBV25-1 combines with J gene TRBJ2-5; the D gene is possibly TRBD2 (6 bases). Looked up from germline, CDR1 is MGHDK and CDR2 is SYGVNS. With 2 bases removed from V and 7 bases from J, the gap between germline ends came to 20 bases. The CDR3 runs 16 residues. DNA of the CDR3: TGTGCCAGCAGTGAAATTTTACCGGACTATTCAACGACCCAGTACTTC. Translating it yields CASSEILPDYSTTQYF.

V and J are TRBV9 and TRBJ2-1; 10 bases align to TRBD2. This CDR3 is 16 amino acids long. With V trimmed by 0 bases and J by 6 bases, 6 bases remained unmatched. Germline-derived CDR1 and CDR2 are SGDLS and YYNGEE. CDR3 region: CASSVVATSGINEQFF. CDR3 DNA: TGTGCCAGCAGCGTAGTCGCAACTAGCGGGATCAATGAGCAGTTCTTC.

The chain links TRBV18 to TRBJ1-1; D gene uncertain. Germline CDR1 is KGHSH and CDR2 is LQKENI. This CDR3 is 13 amino acids long. The ends were cut back, 0 bases at V and 8 bases at J, with 10 bases in the middle. The CDR3 reads CASSPPSETEAFF. The DNA of the CDR3 is TGTGCCAGCTCACCACCGTCGGAGACCGAAGCTTTCTTT.

The sample holds a few counts of this clone. The chain has TRBV19 and TRBJ1-2, with D uncertain. The ends were cut back, 10 bases at V and 8 bases at J, with 17 bases in the middle. There are 12 residues in the CDR3. The germline V gene encodes CDR1 LNHDA and CDR2 SQIVND (reference sequence). The CDR3, as DNA: TGTGCCACAGCTAAGCCCAGGTGGGGCTACACCTTC. Translated: CATAKPRWGYTF.

The chain combines TRBV14 with TRBJ1-2, with 9 bases matching TRBD1. Trimming at V came to 3 bases and at J to 2 bases, leaving 7 bases not matched to a gene. There are 16 residues in the CDR3. In germline, CDR1 is SGHDN, CDR2 FVKESK. Here the CDR3 reads CASSHWEGTGNYGYTF. Here the CDR3 DNA reads TGTGCCAGCAGCCATTGGGAAGGGACAGGGAACTATGGCTACACCTTC.

V and J are TRBV27 and TRBJ1-1; D unclear. The V gene lost 5 bases and the J gene lost 0 bases, with 7 bases spanning the gap. CDR3 size: 13 residues. Per the germline V gene, CDR1 is MNHEY and CDR2 is SMNVEV (reference sequence). The CDR3 reads CASSDTVNTEAFF. The CDR3 DNA is TGTGCCAGCAGTGATACAGTGAACACTGAAGCTTTCTTT.

The chain has TRBV7-2 and TRBJ1-2; 7 bases match TRBD1. Germline assignment: CDR1 SGHTA and CDR2 FQGNSA. This CDR3 is 15 amino acids long. Trimming cost V 5 bases and J 2 bases; bases outside gene matches: 8. CDR3 nucleotides: TGTGCCAGCAGCCCCAGGACAGGATTAAACTATGGCTACACCTTC. Translating gives CASSPRTGLNYGYTF.

This chain links TRBV4-2 with TRBJ2-1; weak D call: TRBD2 (5 bases). The CDR3 length is 17 residues. Germline values: CDR1 LGHNA, CDR2 YNFKEQ. Trimming removed 0 bases from V and 2 bases from J, with 14 bases in between. The CDR3 nucleotides read TGTGCCAGCAGCCAAGATCTTACTAGAGGGCCCTACAATGAGCAGTTCTTC. This codes for CASSQDLTRGPYNEQFF.

The genes are TRBV19 and TRBJ2-6, with D unclear. This CDR3 spans 12 amino acids. Germline V gene lookup returns CDR1 LNHDA and CDR2 SQIVND (reference sequence). Trimming removed 7 bases at V and 2 bases at J, with 3 bases between. The CDR3 is CASTTGANVLTF. The CDR3 region has the DNA TGTGCCAGTACCACTGGGGCCAACGTCCTGACTTTC. The full variable domain, its missing parts supplied by reference TRBV19 and TRBJ2-6, is DGGITQSPKYLFRKEGQNVTLSCEQNLNHDAMYWYRQDPGQGLRLIYYSQIVNDFQKGDIAEGYSVSREKKESFPLTVTSAQKNPTAFYLCASTTGANVLTFGAGSRLTVL.

The chain has TRBV5-4 and TRBJ2-1, with TRBD2 identical over 11 bases. CDR1 and CDR2 from the germline V gene are SGHNT and YYREEE (reference sequence). CDR3 length: 16 residues. Trimming took 1 base from V and 1 from J; bases not matched to a gene: 1. CDR3 DNA: TGTGCCAGCAGCTTGACTAGCGGGGGATCCTACAATGAGCAGTTCTTC. Its protein product is CASSLTSGGSYNEQFF.

About this clone itself: The same CDR3 arises from other DNA sequences in this sample as well. The V and J genes are TRBV9 and TRBJ2-2; D is uncertain. Germline V gene sequence: CDR1 SGDLS, CDR2 YYNGEE. The V gene lost 2 bases and the J gene lost 5 bases, with 1 base spanning the gap. The CDR3 spans 11 residues. CDR3 sequence: CASSVTGELFF. The CDR3 DNA follows: TGTGCCAGCAGCGTGACCGGGGAGCTGTTTTTT. Full variable domain (rest looked up from reference TRBV9 and TRBJ2-2): DSGVTQTPKHLITATGQRVTLRCSPRSGDLSVYWYQQSLDQGLQFLIQYYNGEERAKGNILERFSAQQFPDLHSELNLSSLELGDSALYFCASSVTGELFFGEGSRLTVL.

The gene calls are TRBV5-6 and TRBJ2-2; 10 bases fit TRBD1. The germline V gene encodes CDR1 SGHDT and CDR2 YYEEEE. V gave up 4 bases and J gave up 2 bases; unmatched junction bases: 5. The CDR3 loop spans 16 amino acids. The CDR3 DNA follows: TGTGCCAGCAGCCCTCGGGACAGGGGAAACACCGGGGAGCTGTTTTTT. This translates into CASSPRDRGNTGELFF.

V is TRBV7-3 and J is TRBJ2-3, with 8 bases lining up with TRBD2. CDR1 and CDR2 from the germline V gene are SGHTA and FQGTGA. V shed 2 bases and J 5 bases; nucleotides not matched to a gene: 12. The CDR3 extends over 17 amino acids. The CDR3, as DNA: TGTGCCAGCAGCTTATTCCCCGCTAGCGGGTATGGAGATACGCAGTATTTT. The encoded protein is CASSLFPASGYGDTQYF.

In the case of this clone: Other DNA sequences in the same sample also yield this CDR3. The chain carries TRBV7-9 and TRBJ2-5; D is uncertain. Germline-derived CDR1 and CDR2 are SEHNR and FQNEAQ (reference sequence). Trimming removed 5 bases at V and 5 bases at J, with 6 bases between. This CDR3 has 11 amino acids. DNA of the CDR3: TGTGCCAGCAGCGTTGGGGAGACCCAGTACTTC. Translation gives CASSVGETQYF.

The rearrangement joins TRBV5-1 to TRBJ1-2, with D uncertain. Trimming cost V 0 bases and J 8 bases, with 11 bases left between them. CDR3 length: 13 residues. Germline V gives CDR1 SGHRS, CDR2 YFSETQ. The CDR3 loop reads CASSLENSSGYTF. In nucleotides, the CDR3 is TGCGCCAGCAGCTTGGAGAATTCATCAGGCTACACCTTC.

This clone was recorded only once. This chain connects TRBV7-6 to TRBJ2-1; TRBD1 is a possible D gene (5 bases). Trimming pared 3 bases from V and 5 bases from J, leaving 11 bases between. The germline gives CDR1 SGHVS, CDR2 FNYEAQ. The CDR3 sequence is 14 residues long. The CDR3 loop is CASSFPDTHNEQFF. The CDR3 DNA sequence: TGTGCCAGCAGCTTCCCGGACACACACAATGAGCAGTTCTTC. The variable domain in full, completed from reference TRBV7-6 and TRBJ2-1, reads GAGVSQSPRYKVTKRGQDVALRCDPISGHVSLYWYRQALGQGPEFLTYFNYEAQQDKSGLPNDRFSAERPEGSISTLTIQRTEQRDSAMYRCASSFPDTHNEQFFGPGTRLTVL.

The chain recombines TRBV5-4 with TRBJ2-5; D unresolved. The CDR3 totals 13 residues. V lost 1 base to trimming and J lost 5 bases, with 9 bases between them. Germline V gives CDR1 SGHNT, CDR2 YYREEE (reference sequence). CDR3 loop: CASSLFPMETQYF. The CDR3 DNA sequence: TGTGCCAGCAGCTTGTTCCCCATGGAGACCCAGTACTTC.

This clone was observed a handful of times. The chain carries TRBV5-1 and TRBJ1-2; 7 bases are a match to TRBD1. The CDR3 extends over 12 amino acids. The ends lost 4 bases at V and 6 bases at J; junction bases unmatched: 3. Germline V gives CDR1 SGHRS, CDR2 YFSETQ. In DNA form, the CDR3 reads TGCGCCAGCAGCGTGCAGGGGGATGGCTACACCTTC. This codes for CASSVQGDGYTF.

CDR3 in DNA: TGTGCCAGCAGCTTAGAAATGGGTGGGACAGGGGGCGGAATCTACGAGCAGTACTTC. This translates into CASSLEMGGTGGGIYEQYF. The chain employs TRBV7-6 and TRBJ2-7; the match to TRBD1 covers 12 bases. There are 19 residues in the CDR3. V was pared by 1 base and J by 3 bases, with 13 bases of the junction left unmatched. CDR1 is SGHVS, CDR2 FNYEAQ, per germline.

A remark on this clone: Compared with germline, one end of the junction differs, possibly owing to a read error. The chain joins TRBV18 to TRBJ2-4; D possibly corresponds to TRBD2 (5 bases). CDR3 length equals 11 residues. Germline-derived CDR1 and CDR2 are KGHSH and LQKENI. CDR3 bases: TGTGCCAGCTCACCACCGTGGACTTCGAACTTC. Its translation: CASSPPWTSNF.

The J gene is TRBJ2-7, the V gene TRBV7-3; D unclear. Germline values: CDR1 SGHTA, CDR2 FQGTGA. Trimming removed 2 bases at V and 2 bases at J, with 7 bases between. This CDR3 contains 13 residues. CDR3 in amino acids: CASSLGRTYEQYF. CDR3 sequence (DNA): TGTGCCAGCAGCTTAGGCCGGACCTACGAGCAGTACTTC.